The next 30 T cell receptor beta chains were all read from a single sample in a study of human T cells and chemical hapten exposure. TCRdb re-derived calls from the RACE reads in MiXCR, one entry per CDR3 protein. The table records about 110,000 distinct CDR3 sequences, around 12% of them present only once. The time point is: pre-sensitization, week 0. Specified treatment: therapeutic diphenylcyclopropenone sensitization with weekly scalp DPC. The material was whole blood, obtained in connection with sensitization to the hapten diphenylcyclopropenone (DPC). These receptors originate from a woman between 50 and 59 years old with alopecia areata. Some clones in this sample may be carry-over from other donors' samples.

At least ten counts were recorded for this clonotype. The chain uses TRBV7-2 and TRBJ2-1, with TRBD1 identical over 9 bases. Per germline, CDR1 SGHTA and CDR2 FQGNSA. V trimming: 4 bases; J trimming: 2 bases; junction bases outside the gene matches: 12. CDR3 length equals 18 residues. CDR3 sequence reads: CASSSSLTGTGTYNEQFF. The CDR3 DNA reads TGTGCCAGCAGCTCCTCCCTTACCGGGACAGGGACCTACAATGAGCAGTTCTTC.

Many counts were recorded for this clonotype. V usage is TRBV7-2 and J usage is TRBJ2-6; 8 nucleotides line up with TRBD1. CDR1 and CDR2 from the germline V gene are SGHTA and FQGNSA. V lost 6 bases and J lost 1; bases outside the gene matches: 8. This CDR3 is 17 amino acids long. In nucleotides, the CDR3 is TGTGCCAGCAGTCCTGGACAGGGTCGTTCTGGGGCCAACGTCCTGACTTTC. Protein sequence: CASSPGQGRSGANVLTF.

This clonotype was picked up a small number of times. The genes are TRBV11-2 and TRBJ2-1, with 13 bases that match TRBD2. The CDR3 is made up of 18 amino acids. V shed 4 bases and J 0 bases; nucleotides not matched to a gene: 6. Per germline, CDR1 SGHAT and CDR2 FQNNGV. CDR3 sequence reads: CASSSRLAGGYSYNEQFF. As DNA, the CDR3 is TGTGCCAGCAGCTCAAGACTAGCGGGGGGCTACTCCTACAATGAGCAGTTCTTC.

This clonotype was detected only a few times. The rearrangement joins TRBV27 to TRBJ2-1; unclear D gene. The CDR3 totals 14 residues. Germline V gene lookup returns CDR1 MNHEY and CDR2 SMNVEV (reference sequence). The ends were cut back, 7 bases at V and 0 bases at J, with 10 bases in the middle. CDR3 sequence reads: CASIKLSSYNEQFF. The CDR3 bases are TGTGCCAGCATTAAGTTGAGCTCCTACAATGAGCAGTTCTTC.

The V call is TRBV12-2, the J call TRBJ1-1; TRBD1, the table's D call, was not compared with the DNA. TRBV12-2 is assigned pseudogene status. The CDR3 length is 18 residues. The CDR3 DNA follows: TGTGCAAGTCGCTTAGCGCCGGAAACGGTTGGGGGCCGAACTGAAGCTTTCTTT. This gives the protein CASRLAPETVGGRTEAFF.

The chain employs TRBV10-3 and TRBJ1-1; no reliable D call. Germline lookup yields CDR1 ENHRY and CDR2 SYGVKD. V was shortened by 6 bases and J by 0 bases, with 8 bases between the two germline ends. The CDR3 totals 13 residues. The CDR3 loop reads CAIRSGMNTEAFF. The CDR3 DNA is TGTGCCATCAGGTCGGGAATGAACACTGAAGCTTTCTTT.

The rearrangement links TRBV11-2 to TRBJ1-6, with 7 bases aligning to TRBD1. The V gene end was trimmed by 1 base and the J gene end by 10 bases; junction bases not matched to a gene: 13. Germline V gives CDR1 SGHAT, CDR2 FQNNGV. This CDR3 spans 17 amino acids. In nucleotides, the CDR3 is TGTGCCAGCAGCTTAGGAATAATGGACAGGATTGGATCACCCCTCCACTTT. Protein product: CASSLGIMDRIGSPLHF.

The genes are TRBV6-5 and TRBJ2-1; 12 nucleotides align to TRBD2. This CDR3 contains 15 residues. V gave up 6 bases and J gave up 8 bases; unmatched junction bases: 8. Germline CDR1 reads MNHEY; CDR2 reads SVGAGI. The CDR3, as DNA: TGTGCCAGCAGCGCCGTGACTAGCGGGGGACATGAGCAGTTCTTC. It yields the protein CASSAVTSGGHEQFF.

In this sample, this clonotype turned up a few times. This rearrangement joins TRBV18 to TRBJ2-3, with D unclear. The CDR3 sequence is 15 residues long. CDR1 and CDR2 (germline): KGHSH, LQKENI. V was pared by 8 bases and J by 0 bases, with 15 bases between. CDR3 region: CASRQTLTSTDTQYF. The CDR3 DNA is TGTGCCAGCCGCCAGACACTTACTAGCACAGATACGCAGTATTTT. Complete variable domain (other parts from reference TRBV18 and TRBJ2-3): NAGVMQNPRHLVRRRGQEARLRCSPMKGHSHVYWYRQLPEEGLKFMVYLQKENIIDESGMPKERFSAEFPKEGPSILRIQQVVRGDSAAYFCASRQTLTSTDTQYFGPGTRLTVL.

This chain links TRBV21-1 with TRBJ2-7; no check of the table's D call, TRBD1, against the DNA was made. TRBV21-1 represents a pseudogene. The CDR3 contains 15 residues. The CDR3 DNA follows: TGTGCCAGCAGCTCCGGGACACTTCTCTCCTACGAGCAGTACTTC. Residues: CASSSGTLLSYEQYF.

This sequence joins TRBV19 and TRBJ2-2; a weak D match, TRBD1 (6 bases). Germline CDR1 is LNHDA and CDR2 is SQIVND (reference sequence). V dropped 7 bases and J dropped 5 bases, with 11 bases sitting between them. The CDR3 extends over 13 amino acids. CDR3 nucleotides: TGTGCCAGTACCCGGACAGTGACCGGGGAGCTGTTTTTT. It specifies CASTRTVTGELFF.

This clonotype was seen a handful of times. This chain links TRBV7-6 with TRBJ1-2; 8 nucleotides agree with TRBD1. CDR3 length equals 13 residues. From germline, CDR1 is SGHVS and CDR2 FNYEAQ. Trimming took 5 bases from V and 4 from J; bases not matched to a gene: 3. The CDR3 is CASSPGTGYGYTF. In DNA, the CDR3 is TGTGCCAGCAGCCCCGGGACAGGCTATGGCTACACCTTC.

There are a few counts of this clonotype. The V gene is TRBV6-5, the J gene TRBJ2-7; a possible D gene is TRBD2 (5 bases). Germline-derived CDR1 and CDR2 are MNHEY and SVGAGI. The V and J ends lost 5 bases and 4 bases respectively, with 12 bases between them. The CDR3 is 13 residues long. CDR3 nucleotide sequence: TGTGCCAGCAGTGCCGGGGATCCATACGAGCAGTACTTC. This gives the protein CASSAGDPYEQYF.

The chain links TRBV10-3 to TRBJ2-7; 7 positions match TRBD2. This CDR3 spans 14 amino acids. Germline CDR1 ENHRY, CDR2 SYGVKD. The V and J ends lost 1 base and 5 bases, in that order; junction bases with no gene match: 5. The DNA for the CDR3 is TGTGCCATCAGTGAGTTTGATGCGGGAGACGAGCAGTACTTC. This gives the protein CAISEFDAGDEQYF.

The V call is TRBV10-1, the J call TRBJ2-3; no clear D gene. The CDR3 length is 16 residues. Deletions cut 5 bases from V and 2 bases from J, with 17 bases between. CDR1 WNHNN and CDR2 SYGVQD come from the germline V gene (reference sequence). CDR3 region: CASSRDRRAATDTQYF. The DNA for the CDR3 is TGCGCCAGCAGTCGAGACCGCCGGGCAGCCACAGATACGCAGTATTTT.

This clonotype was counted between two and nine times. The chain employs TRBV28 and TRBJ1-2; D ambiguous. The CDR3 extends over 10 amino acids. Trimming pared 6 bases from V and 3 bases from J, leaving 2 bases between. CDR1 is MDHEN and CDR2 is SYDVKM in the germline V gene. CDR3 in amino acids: CASSHYGYTF. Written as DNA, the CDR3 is TGTGCCAGCAGCCACTATGGCTACACCTTC.

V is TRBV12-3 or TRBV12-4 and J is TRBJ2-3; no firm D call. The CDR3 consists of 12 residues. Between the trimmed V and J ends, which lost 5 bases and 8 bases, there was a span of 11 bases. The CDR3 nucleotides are TGTGCCAGCAGTGCCGTTAGTTTTACGCAGTATTTT. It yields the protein CASSAVSFTQYF.

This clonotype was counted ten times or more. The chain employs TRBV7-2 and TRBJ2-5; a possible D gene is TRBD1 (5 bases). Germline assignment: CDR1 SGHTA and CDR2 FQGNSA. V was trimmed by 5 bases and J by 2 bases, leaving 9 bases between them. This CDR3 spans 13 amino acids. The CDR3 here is CASSLKGQETQYF. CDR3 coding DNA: TGTGCCAGCAGCCTTAAGGGGCAAGAGACCCAGTACTTC. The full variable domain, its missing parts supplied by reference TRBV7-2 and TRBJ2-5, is GAGVSQSPSNKVTEKGKDVELRCDPISGHTALYWYRQSLGQGLEFLIYFQGNSAPDKSGLPSDRFSAERTGGSVSTLTIQRTQQEDSAVYLCASSLKGQETQYFGPGTRLLVL.

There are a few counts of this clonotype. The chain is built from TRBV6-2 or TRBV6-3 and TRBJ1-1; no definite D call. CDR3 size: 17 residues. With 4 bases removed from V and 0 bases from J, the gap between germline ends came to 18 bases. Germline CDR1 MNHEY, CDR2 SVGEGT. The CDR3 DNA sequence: TGTGCCAGCAGTTCCCAAGATAGCAGGATGATGAACACTGAAGCTTTCTTT. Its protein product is CASSSQDSRMMNTEAFF.

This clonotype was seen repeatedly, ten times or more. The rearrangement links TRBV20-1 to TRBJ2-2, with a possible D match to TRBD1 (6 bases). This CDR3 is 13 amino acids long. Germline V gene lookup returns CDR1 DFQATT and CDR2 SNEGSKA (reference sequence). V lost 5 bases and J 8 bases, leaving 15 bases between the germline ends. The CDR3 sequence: CSASDSLVGELFF. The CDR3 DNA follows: TGCAGTGCTTCGGACAGTCTGGTGGGGGAGCTGTTTTTT.

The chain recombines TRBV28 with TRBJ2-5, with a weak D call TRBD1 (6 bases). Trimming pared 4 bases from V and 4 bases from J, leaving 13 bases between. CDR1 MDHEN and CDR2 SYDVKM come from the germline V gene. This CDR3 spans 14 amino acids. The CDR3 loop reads CASSSGQSAETQYF. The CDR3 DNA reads TGTGCCAGCAGTTCAGGACAGTCAGCAGAGACCCAGTACTTC.

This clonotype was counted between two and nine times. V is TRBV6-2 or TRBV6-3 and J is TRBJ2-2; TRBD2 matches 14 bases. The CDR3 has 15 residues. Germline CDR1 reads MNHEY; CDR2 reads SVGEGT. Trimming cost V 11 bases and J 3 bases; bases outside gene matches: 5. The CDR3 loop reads CAAGLAGADTGELFF. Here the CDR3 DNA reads TGTGCCGCGGGACTAGCGGGAGCCGACACCGGGGAGCTGTTTTTT.

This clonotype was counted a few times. The CDR3 DNA follows: TGCGCCAGCAGCTATCAGAGGAACGAGCAGTACTTC. It encodes CASSYQRNEQYF. The V call is TRBV5-1, the J call TRBJ2-7; D unresolved. The CDR3 consists of 12 residues. V lost 3 bases and J 5 bases, leaving 9 bases between the germline ends. Looked up from germline, CDR1 is SGHRS and CDR2 is YFSETQ.

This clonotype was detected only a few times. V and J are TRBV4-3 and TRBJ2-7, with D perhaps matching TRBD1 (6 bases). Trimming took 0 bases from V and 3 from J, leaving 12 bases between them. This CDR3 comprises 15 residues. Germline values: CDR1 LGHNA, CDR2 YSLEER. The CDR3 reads CASSQEWQDSYEQYF. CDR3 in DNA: TGCGCCAGCAGCCAAGAATGGCAGGACAGCTACGAGCAGTACTTC.

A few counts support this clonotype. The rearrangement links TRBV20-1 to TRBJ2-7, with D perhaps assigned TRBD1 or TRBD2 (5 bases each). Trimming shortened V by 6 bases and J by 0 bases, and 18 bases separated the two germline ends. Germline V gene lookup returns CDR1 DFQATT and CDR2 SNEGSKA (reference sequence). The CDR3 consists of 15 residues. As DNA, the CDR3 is TGCAGTGCCAGGGAGCCGGGGTATGACTCCTACGAGCAGTACTTC. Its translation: CSAREPGYDSYEQYF.

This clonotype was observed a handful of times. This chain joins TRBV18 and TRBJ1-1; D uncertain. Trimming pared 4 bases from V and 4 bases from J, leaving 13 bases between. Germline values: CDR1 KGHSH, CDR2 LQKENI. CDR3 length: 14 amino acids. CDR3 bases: TGTGCCAGCTCACGTAGCACACCTGGCACTGAAGCTTTCTTT. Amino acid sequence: CASSRSTPGTEAFF.

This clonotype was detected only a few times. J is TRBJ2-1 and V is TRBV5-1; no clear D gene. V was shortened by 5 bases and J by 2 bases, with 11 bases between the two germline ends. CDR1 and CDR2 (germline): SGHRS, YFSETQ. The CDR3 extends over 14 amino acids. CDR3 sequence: CASSPGGAYNEQFF. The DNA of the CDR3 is TGCGCCAGCAGTCCCGGTGGTGCCTACAATGAGCAGTTCTTC.

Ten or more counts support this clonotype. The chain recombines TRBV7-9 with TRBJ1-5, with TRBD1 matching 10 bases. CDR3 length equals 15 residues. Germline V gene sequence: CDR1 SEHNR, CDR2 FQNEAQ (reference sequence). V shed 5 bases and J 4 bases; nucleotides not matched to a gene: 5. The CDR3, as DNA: TGTGCCAGCAGCCTGGGACAGGGGCTAAATCAGCCCCAGCATTTT. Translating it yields CASSLGQGLNQPQHF.

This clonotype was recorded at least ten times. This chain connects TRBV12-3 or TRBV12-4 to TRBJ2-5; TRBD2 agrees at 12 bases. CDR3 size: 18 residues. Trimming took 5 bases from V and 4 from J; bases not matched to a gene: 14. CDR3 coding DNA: TGTGCCAGCAGTCACCATCTGGGACTAGCGGGTTGGGGAGAGACCCAGTACTTC. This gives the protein CASSHHLGLAGWGETQYF.

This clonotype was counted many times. Here the CDR3 reads CASSQAGGAIQPQHF. CDR3 coding DNA: TGTGCCAGCAGCCAAGCCGGAGGGGCGATTCAGCCCCAGCATTTT. This chain uses TRBV11-2 with TRBJ1-5; D may be TRBD1 (5 bases). Trimming stripped 5 bases from V and 6 bases from J, with 17 bases between. The CDR3 runs to 15 residues. From germline, CDR1 is SGHAT and CDR2 FQNNGV.